These 32 T cell receptor beta chains originate from one sample sequenced in a study of response to subunit inactivated influenza vaccine (dated by TCRdb to 2017 to 2018). The library was prepared using RT-PCR. The data were produced on an Illumina HiSeq 2500. TCRdb reran the public reads through fastp at Q25 and MiXCR, keeping productive beta chains. Entries are consolidated by CDR3 protein sequence, retaining the most common genes and DNA. The sample table lists around 320,000 distinct CDR3 sequences, about 20% of them with a count of one. The ten largest clones take up approximately 10% of the sample. The specimen was PBMCs from blood, collected less than 22 months after vaccination. The receptors here all came from a man aged 50-75 years who received an inactivated influenza vaccine. Donor details come from another sample of the same person, matched by shared clones.

In its sample, this clonotype was seen a few times. This CDR3 is CSVDFDRGYGYTF. CDR3 in DNA: TGCAGCGTTGATTTTGACAGGGGATATGGCTACACCTTC. This rearrangement joins TRBV29-1 to TRBJ1-2, with 8 bases lining up with TRBD1. J lost 5 bases, V lost 3 bases, and 5 bases had no gene match. This CDR3 spans 13 amino acids. CDR1 and CDR2 from the germline V gene are SQVTM and ANQGSEA.

The chain combines TRBV15 with TRBJ2-7; possibly TRBD2 for D (6 bases). V lost 2 bases and J lost 4, with 9 bases in between. The length of the CDR3 is 13 residues. Germline CDR1 is LNHNV and CDR2 is YYDKDF (reference sequence). The CDR3 DNA reads TGTGCCACCAGCAGATACGGGACTTACGAGCAGTACTTC. Its translation is CATSRYGTYEQYF.

The chain combines TRBV12-3 or TRBV12-4 with TRBJ1-2; D gene unclear. CDR3 size: 15 residues. V lost 2 bases, J lost 0 bases, and 10 bases lay in between. The CDR3 region has the DNA TGTGCCAGCAGTTTAAAGGTGGAAGCTAACTATGGCTACACCTTC. It codes for CASSLKVEANYGYTF.

In DNA, the CDR3 is TGTGCCAGTAGTACCGGGGGTTTCATGAACACTGAAGCTTTCTTT. This codes for CASSTGGFMNTEAFF. J is TRBJ1-1 and V is TRBV19, with D perhaps matching TRBD1 (5 bases). This CDR3 has 15 residues. Germline V gene sequence: CDR1 LNHDA, CDR2 SQIVND (reference sequence). The V and J ends lost 4 bases and 0 bases respectively, with 12 bases between them.

This clonotype was counted at least ten times. V gene TRBV29-1 combines with J gene TRBJ1-1; 8 bases match TRBD1. This CDR3 region has 14 residues. V lost 6 bases and J lost 1; bases outside the gene matches: 7. Germline V gene lookup returns CDR1 SQVTM and CDR2 ANQGSEA. CDR3 coding DNA: TGCAGCGTCGCTGGGACAGGACCGAACACTGAAGCTTTCTTT. Its protein product is CSVAGTGPNTEAFF.

The rearrangement links TRBV19 to TRBJ2-2, with no clear D. CDR3 length equals 14 residues. Per the germline V gene, CDR1 is LNHDA and CDR2 is SQIVND (reference sequence). The ends were cut back, 5 bases at V and 3 bases at J, with 10 bases in the middle. CDR3 protein: CASSPWSYTGELFF. For the CDR3, the DNA is TGTGCCAGTAGTCCCTGGTCCTACACCGGGGAGCTGTTTTTT.

There are a few counts of this clonotype. The chain employs TRBV6-1 and TRBJ2-2; 7 bases are a match to TRBD2. V lost 8 bases to trimming and J lost 6 bases; unmatched junction nucleotides: 12. The CDR3 spans 15 residues. The germline CDR1 and CDR2 sequences are MNHNS and SASEGT. CDR3 region: CASSNGGSGSGELFF. The DNA for the CDR3 is TGTGCCAGCTCAAACGGCGGGAGCGGTTCCGGGGAGCTGTTTTTT.

The chain joins TRBV28 to TRBJ2-3; 7 nucleotides align to TRBD1. Losses at the gene ends were 1 base for V and 5 bases for J; bases not matched to a gene: 3. Germline loops: CDR1 MDHEN, CDR2 SYDVKM. The CDR3 covers 14 residues. Written as DNA, the CDR3 is TGTGCCAGCAGTTTATCCCCAGGGGGAGATACGCAGTATTTT. Its protein is CASSLSPGGDTQYF. Together with reference TRBV28 and TRBJ2-3, the CDR3 gives the full variable domain: DVKVTQSSRYLVKRTGEKVFLECVQDMDHENMFWYRQDPGLGLRLIYFSYDVKMKEKGDIPEGYSVSREKKERFSLILESASTNQTSMYLCASSLSPGGDTQYFGPGTRLTVL.

The table lists this clonotype with a few counts. The chain carries TRBV15 and TRBJ2-1; the match to TRBD2 covers 10 bases. The CDR3 covers 16 residues. Trimming at V came to 0 bases and at J to 13 bases, leaving 12 bases not matched to a gene. Germline loops: CDR1 LNHNV, CDR2 YYDKDF (reference sequence). This CDR3 is CATSRDPKLAGGGQFF. In nucleotides, the CDR3 is TGTGCCACCAGCAGAGATCCCAAGTTAGCGGGAGGTGGACAGTTCTTC.

This clonotype was seen repeatedly, ten times or more. CDR3 region: CASSLGQVYEQYF. The DNA for the CDR3 is TGTGCCAGCAGTTTAGGGCAAGTCTACGAGCAGTACTTC. The chain recombines TRBV12-3 or TRBV12-4 with TRBJ2-7; D is unclear. The CDR3 runs to 13 residues. With 1 base removed from V and 3 bases from J, the gap between germline ends came to 7 bases.

The table lists this clonotype with a few counts. The chain joins TRBV18 to TRBJ1-5; TRBD1 aligns across 9 bases. The length of the CDR3 is 15 residues. Germline CDR1 and CDR2: KGHSH and LQKENI. The J segment lost 6 bases and the V segment lost 3 bases, leaving 6 bases of the junction unmatched. DNA of the CDR3: TGTGCCAGCTCACCTGGGACAGGGACCGGTCAGCCCCAGCATTTT. It is translated as CASSPGTGTGQPQHF.

This clonotype was observed a few times. This chain links TRBV12-3 or TRBV12-4 with TRBJ2-2; D perhaps matches TRBD2 (6 bases). The length of the CDR3 is 15 residues. The germline V and J ends were trimmed by 1 base and 4 bases, with 10 bases remaining between them. CDR3 nucleotides: TGTGCCAGCAGTTTAGACGGGAGAATCACCGGGGAGCTGTTTTTT. This encodes CASSLDGRITGELFF.

CDR3 nucleotide sequence: TGCGCCAGCAGCCCGGCGCCTGACAGTTCGAACACCGGGGAGCTGTTTTTT. This sequence encodes CASSPAPDSSNTGELFF. V and J are TRBV4-3 and TRBJ2-2; D is perhaps TRBD1 (5 bases). The CDR3 loop spans 17 amino acids. Looked up from germline, CDR1 is LGHNA and CDR2 is YSLEER. Trimming left V 4 bases short and J 0 bases short, with 15 bases between.

V usage is TRBV2 and J usage is TRBJ1-3; perhaps TRBD1 as D (5 bases). The CDR3 consists of 15 residues. CDR1 is SNHLY and CDR2 is FYNNEI in the germline V gene. V was trimmed by 2 bases and J by 7 bases, leaving 15 bases between them. The CDR3 DNA reads as TGTGCCAGCAGTGAATCACGGGGGACCTTGAACACCATATATTTT. It translates to CASSESRGTLNTIYF.

This clonotype turned up a few times. The CDR3, as DNA: TGCAGTGCTAGTGCAGGGGTAAATGAAAAACTGTTTTTT. Its protein is CSASAGVNEKLFF. The chain combines TRBV20-1 with TRBJ1-4; tentatively, D is TRBD1 (6 bases). Between the trimmed V and J ends, which lost 3 bases and 5 bases, there was a span of 10 bases. Germline V lookup: CDR1 DFQATT, CDR2 SNEGSKA (reference sequence). The CDR3 is 13 amino acids.

This clonotype was found once. CDR3 loop: CASSLTSGRDNEQFF. The DNA of the CDR3 is TGTGCCAGCAGCTTAACTAGCGGGAGAGATAATGAGCAGTTCTTC. The chain carries TRBV7-2 and TRBJ2-1, with 11 bases fitting TRBD2. The CDR3 length is 15 residues. V lost 2 bases and J lost 7; bases outside the gene matches: 4. Germline V gene lookup returns CDR1 SGHTA and CDR2 FQGNSA. The complete variable domain, with remaining parts taken from reference TRBV7-2 and TRBJ2-1, reads GAGVSQSPSNKVTEKGKDVELRCDPISGHTALYWYRQSLGQGLEFLIYFQGNSAPDKSGLPSDRFSAERTGGSVSTLTIQRTQQEDSAVYLCASSLTSGRDNEQFFGPGTRLTVL.

The DNA for the CDR3 is TGTGCCAGCAGTGTCACAGCATTTAACTATGGCTACACCTTC. Its protein is CASSVTAFNYGYTF. The chain combines TRBV2 with TRBJ1-2; D is undetermined. The V gene's germline CDR1 is SNHLY and CDR2 FYNNEI. The CDR3 runs 14 residues. V was clipped by 4 bases and J by 1 base, with 10 bases between them. Looking up the rest from reference TRBV2 and TRBJ1-2 gives the full variable domain: EPEVTQTPSHQVTQMGQEVILRCVPISNHLYFYWYRQILGQKVEFLVSFYNNEISEKSEIFDDQFSVERPDGSNFTLKIRSTKLEDSAMYFCASSVTAFNYGYTFGSGTRLTVV.

The V call is TRBV5-1, the J call TRBJ2-5; possibly TRBD1 for D (6 bases). V was cut by 4 bases and J by 0 bases, with 13 bases left in between. Germline V CDR1 and CDR2: SGHRS, YFSETQ. The CDR3 spans 15 residues. CDR3 protein: CASSPSTGYQETQYF. The CDR3 coding sequence is TGCGCCAGCAGCCCCTCAACAGGGTACCAAGAGACCCAGTACTTC.

This chain uses TRBV7-9 with TRBJ2-1, with a weak D call TRBD1 (5 bases). The CDR3 consists of 16 residues. Per germline, CDR1 SEHNR and CDR2 FQNEAQ (reference sequence). V shed 4 bases and J shed 7 bases, with 20 bases lying between them. The CDR3 protein is CASSSLDSTLGNEQFF. The DNA of the CDR3 is TGTGCCAGCAGCTCCCTCGACAGCACCCTTGGGAATGAGCAGTTCTTC.

This clonotype came up many times. The DNA of the CDR3 is TGCGCCAGCAGCCAGGGACAGTTCCTCATGAACACTGAAGCTTTCTTT. Its translation is CASSQGQFLMNTEAFF. This sequence joins TRBV4-1 and TRBJ1-1; 7 bases agree with TRBD1. The CDR3 totals 16 residues. CDR1 and CDR2 from the germline V gene are MGHRA and YSYEKL. With 3 bases clipped from V and 0 bases from J, the junction kept 7 bases outside the gene matches.

The chain joins TRBV4-1 to TRBJ2-1, with a tentative D call TRBD1 (6 bases). V dropped 4 bases and J dropped 9 bases, with 19 bases sitting between them. This CDR3 is 15 amino acids long. Germline lookup yields CDR1 MGHRA and CDR2 YSYEKL. For the CDR3, the DNA is TGCGCCAGCAGCCTAACAGGGTATGGATTAGTTGAGCAGTTCTTC. Its protein product is CASSLTGYGLVEQFF.

For this clonotype: This sequence may be a read error, since a much larger clone differs from it by one base. The rearrangement joins TRBV20-1 to TRBJ1-1; D gene uncertain. The ends were cut back, 3 bases at V and 7 bases at J, with 18 bases in the middle. Germline V gene lookup returns CDR1 DFQATT and CDR2 SNEGSKA (reference sequence). The CDR3 length is 14 residues. The CDR3, as DNA: TGCAGTGCTAGTATTGGCACCGGGGAACTTGAAGCTTTCTTT. The encoded protein is CSASIGTGELEAFF.

This sequence joins TRBV20-1 and TRBJ2-4; TRBD2 aligns across 8 bases. The V gene end was trimmed by 3 bases and the J gene end by 7 bases; junction bases not matched to a gene: 5. This CDR3 comprises 13 residues. Per the germline V gene, CDR1 is DFQATT and CDR2 is SNEGSKA (reference sequence). The CDR3 sequence: CSASQAGANIQYF. The DNA for the CDR3 is TGCAGTGCTAGTCAAGCGGGAGCTAACATTCAGTACTTC.

This clonotype was found a few times. The chain joins TRBV29-1 to TRBJ2-3; D remains ambiguous. V was shortened by 1 base and J by 0 bases, with 11 bases between the two germline ends. The CDR3 has 15 amino acids. Looked up from germline, CDR1 is SQVTM and CDR2 is ANQGSEA. The CDR3 DNA reads TGCAGCGTTGAAGTCTGGACCTCTAGCACAGATACGCAGTATTTT. This codes for CSVEVWTSSTDTQYF.

V usage is TRBV29-1 and J usage is TRBJ2-5; D call uncertain. Germline V CDR1 and CDR2: SQVTM, ANQGSEA. CDR3 length: 14 amino acids. The ends were cut back, 2 bases at V and 4 bases at J, with 14 bases in the middle. The CDR3, as DNA: TGCAGCGTTGAAAGACCCAATCGCGGAGAGACCCAGTACTTC. It is translated as CSVERPNRGETQYF.

The rearrangement links TRBV15 to TRBJ2-5; D tentatively reads TRBD1 or TRBD2 (5 bases each). The ends were cut back, 2 bases at V and 5 bases at J, with 9 bases in the middle. Looked up from germline, CDR1 is LNHNV and CDR2 is YYDKDF (reference sequence). CDR3 size: 13 residues. The CDR3 sequence is CATSRSGQETQYF. CDR3 nucleotides: TGTGCCACCAGCAGATCGGGGCAGGAGACCCAGTACTTC.

DNA for the CDR3: TGTGCCAGCAGCTTAGTGGTGAGGGAGCTGTTTTTT. It translates to CASSLVVRELFF. This rearrangement joins TRBV11-2 to TRBJ2-2; no clear D. Trimming shortened V by 1 base and J by 9 bases, and 6 bases separated the two germline ends. Germline CDR1 reads SGHAT; CDR2 reads FQNNGV. This CDR3 contains 12 residues.

This clonotype has just a few counts. This chain links TRBV6-1 with TRBJ1-5; no reliable D call. CDR1 is MNHNS, CDR2 SASEGT, per germline. The V gene lost 7 bases and the J gene lost 5 bases, with 24 bases spanning the gap. This CDR3 comprises 17 residues. CDR3 sequence: CASKISRAVEYDQPQHF. The CDR3 DNA sequence: TGTGCCAGCAAAATCAGCCGGGCCGTGGAGTATGATCAGCCCCAGCATTTT.

This chain joins TRBV19 and TRBJ1-1; D perhaps matches TRBD1 (6 bases). This CDR3 spans 14 amino acids. V shed 5 bases and J shed 4 bases, with 14 bases lying between them. Germline CDR1 reads LNHDA; CDR2 reads SQIVND (reference sequence). The DNA for the CDR3 is TGTGCCAGTAGTCTCCAGGGGCAGGGCACTGAAGCTTTCTTT. Residues: CASSLQGQGTEAFF. The full variable domain, in which reference TRBV19 and TRBJ1-1 provide the parts outside the CDR3, is DGGITQSPKYLFRKEGQNVTLSCEQNLNHDAMYWYRQDPGQGLRLIYYSQIVNDFQKGDIAEGYSVSREKKESFPLTVTSAQKNPTAFYLCASSLQGQGTEAFFGQGTRLTVV.

V and J are TRBV6-2 or TRBV6-3 and TRBJ2-4; 10 nucleotides line up with TRBD1. Germline-derived CDR1 and CDR2 are MNHEY and SVGEGT. V lost 5 bases to trimming and J lost 8 bases; unmatched junction nucleotides: 9. This CDR3 is 15 amino acids long. CDR3 residues: CASSPYRDRGDIQYF. In DNA, the CDR3 is TGTGCCAGCAGTCCCTACCGGGACAGGGGTGACATTCAGTACTTC.

This clonotype was counted a few times. The rearrangement links TRBV7-9 to TRBJ2-1, with 12 bases identical to TRBD2. The CDR3 is 17 amino acids. V lost 5 bases to trimming and J lost 7 bases; unmatched junction nucleotides: 12. Germline values: CDR1 SEHNR, CDR2 FQNEAQ (reference sequence). The CDR3 sequence is CASSPPRLAGASNEQFF. The CDR3 coding sequence is TGTGCCAGCAGCCCACCTCGACTAGCGGGAGCCTCGAATGAGCAGTTCTTC.

The genes are TRBV7-6 and TRBJ2-7; no clear D gene. Trimming shortened V by 4 bases and J by 9 bases, and 10 bases separated the two germline ends. The germline CDR1 and CDR2 sequences are SGHVS and FNYEAQ. This CDR3 is 11 amino acids long. This CDR3 is CASSSNRVQYF. DNA for the CDR3: TGTGCCAGCAGCTCGAATAGAGTGCAGTACTTC.